Below, one T cell receptor (beta chain) is given with its context. Its antigen remains unidentified. No much larger clone is present one base from it, and per-base qualities are unavailable. The sample belongs to a study of technical replicates of blood from a few donors (TCRdb year 2017). Germline trimming: 0 bases from V, 3 bases from J; junction bases outside gene matches: 5. Taken from cysteine to phenylalanine, the CDR3 has 17 residues. Only the CDR3 DNA stays, 51 bases, in frame from base 1. According to the germline V gene, CDR1 reads MRHNA and CDR2 reads SNTAGT. Receptor amplification or capture employed the immunoSEQ multiplex PCR assay. TCRdb provides this immuneACCESS table in a form limited to in-frame rearrangements. Some clones are lacking; in checked studies, under half of them reflect an unresolved V gene, and why the rest are absent is not known. This sample lists 30,000 to 40,000 clones; over 85% were detected once. The top ten constitute around 4.1% of the sample.

The TCR sequence derives from a human donor in good health. Some clones in this sample may be carry-over from other donors' samples. Sequences were obtained from PBMCs. The sequence links TRBV6-4 to TRBJ2-2; TRBD2 agrees with 9 junctional bases. The sequenced DNA: TGTGCCAGCAGTGACTCGTCCAGCGGGAGGCACACCGGGGAGCTGTTTTTT. The encoded protein is CASSDSSSGRHTGELFF.